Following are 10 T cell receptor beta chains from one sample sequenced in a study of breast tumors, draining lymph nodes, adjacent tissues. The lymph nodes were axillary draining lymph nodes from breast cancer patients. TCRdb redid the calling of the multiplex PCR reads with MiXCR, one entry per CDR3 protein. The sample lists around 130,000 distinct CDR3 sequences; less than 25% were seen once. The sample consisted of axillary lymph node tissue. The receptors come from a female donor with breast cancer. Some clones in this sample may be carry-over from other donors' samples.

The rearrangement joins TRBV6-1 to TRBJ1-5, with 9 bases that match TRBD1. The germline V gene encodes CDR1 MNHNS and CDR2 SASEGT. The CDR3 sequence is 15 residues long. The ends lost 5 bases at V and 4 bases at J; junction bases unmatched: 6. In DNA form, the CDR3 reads TGTGCCAGCAGTCCGACAGGGGGTTGGAATCAGCCCCAGCATTTT. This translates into CASSPTGGWNQPQHF.

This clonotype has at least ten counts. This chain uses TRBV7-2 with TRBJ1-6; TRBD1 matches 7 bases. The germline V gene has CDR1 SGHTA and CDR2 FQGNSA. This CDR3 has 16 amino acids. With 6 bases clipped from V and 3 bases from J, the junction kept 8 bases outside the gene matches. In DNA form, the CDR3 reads TGTGCCAGCAGGGACCGAAGGACAGGCTATAATTCACCCCTCCACTTT. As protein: CASRDRRTGYNSPLHF.

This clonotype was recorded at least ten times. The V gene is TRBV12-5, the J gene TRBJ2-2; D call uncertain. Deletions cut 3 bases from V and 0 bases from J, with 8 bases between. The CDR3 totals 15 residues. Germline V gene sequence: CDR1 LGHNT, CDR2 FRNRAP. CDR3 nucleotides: TGTGCTAGTGGTTTTGGCGGAACGAACACCGGGGAGCTGTTTTTT. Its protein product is CASGFGGTNTGELFF. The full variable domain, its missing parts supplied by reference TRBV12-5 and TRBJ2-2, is DARVTQTPRHKVTEMGQEVTMRCQPILGHNTVFWYRQTMMQGLELLAYFRNRAPLDDSGMPKDRFSAEMPDATLATLKIQPSEPRDSAVYFCASGFGGTNTGELFFGEGSRLTVL.

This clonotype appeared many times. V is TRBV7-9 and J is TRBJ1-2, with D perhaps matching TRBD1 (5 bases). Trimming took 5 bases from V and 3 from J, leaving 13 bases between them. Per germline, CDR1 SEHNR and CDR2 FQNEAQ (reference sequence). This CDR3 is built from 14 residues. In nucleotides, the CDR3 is TGTGCCAGCAGCGGAGGGGCTGACTACTATGGCTACACCTTC. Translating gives CASSGGADYYGYTF. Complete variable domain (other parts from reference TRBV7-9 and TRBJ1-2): DTGVSQNPRHKITKRGQNVTFRCDPISEHNRLYWYRQTLGQGPEFLTYFQNEAQLEKSRLLSDRFSAERPKGSFSTLEIQRTEQGDSAMYLCASSGGADYYGYTFGSGTRLTVV.

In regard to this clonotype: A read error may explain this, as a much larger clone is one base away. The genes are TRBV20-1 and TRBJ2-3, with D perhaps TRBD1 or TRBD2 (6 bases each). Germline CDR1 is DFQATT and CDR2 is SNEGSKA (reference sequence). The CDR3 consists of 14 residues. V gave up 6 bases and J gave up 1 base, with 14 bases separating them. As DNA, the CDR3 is TGCAGTGCCCAAAGGGGGGAACGCACAGATACGCAGTATTTT. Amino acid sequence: CSAQRGERTDTQYF.

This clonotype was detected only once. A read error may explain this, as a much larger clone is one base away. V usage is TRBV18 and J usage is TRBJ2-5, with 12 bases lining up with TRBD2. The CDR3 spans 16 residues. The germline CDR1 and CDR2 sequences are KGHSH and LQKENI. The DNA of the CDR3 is TGTGCCAGCTCACCACCGTGGACTAGCGGGAAAGAGACCCAGTGCTTC. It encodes CASSPPWTSGKETQCF.

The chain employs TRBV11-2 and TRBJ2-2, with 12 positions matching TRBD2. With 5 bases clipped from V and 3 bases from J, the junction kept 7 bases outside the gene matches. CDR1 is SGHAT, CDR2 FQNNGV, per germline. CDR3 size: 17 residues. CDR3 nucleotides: TGTGCCAGCAGCGCCAGACTAGCGGGAGAACACACCGGGGAGCTGTTTTTT. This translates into CASSARLAGEHTGELFF.

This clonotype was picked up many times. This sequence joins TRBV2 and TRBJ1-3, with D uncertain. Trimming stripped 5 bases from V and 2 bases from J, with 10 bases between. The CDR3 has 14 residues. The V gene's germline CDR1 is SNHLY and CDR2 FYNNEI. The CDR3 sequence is CASSTSGTGNTIYF. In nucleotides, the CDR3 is TGTGCCAGCAGTACGAGCGGAACTGGAAACACCATATATTTT.

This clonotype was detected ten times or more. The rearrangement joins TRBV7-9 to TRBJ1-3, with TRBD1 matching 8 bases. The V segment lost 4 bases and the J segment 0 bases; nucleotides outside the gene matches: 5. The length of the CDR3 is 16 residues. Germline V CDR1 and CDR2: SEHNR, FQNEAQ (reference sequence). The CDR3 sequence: CASSSGGLVSGNTIYF. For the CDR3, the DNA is TGTGCCAGCAGCTCAGGGGGCTTAGTCTCTGGAAACACCATATATTTT.

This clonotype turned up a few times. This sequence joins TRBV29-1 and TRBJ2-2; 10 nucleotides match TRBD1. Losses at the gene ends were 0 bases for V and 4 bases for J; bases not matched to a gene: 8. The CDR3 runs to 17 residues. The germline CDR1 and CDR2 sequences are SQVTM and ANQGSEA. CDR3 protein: CSVEDETGGAGTGELFF. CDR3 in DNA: TGCAGCGTTGAAGATGAGACAGGGGGCGCGGGCACCGGGGAGCTGTTTTTT.